These 13 T cell receptor beta chains share one sample of origin, sequenced in a study of T-cell reconstitution after alpha-beta-depleted transplantation in children. During its preparation, the TCRbeta library received unique molecular identifiers. In TCRdb, the PCR reads were re-called with MiXCR into one record per CDR3 protein. The profile shows approximately 210,000 distinct CDR3 sequences, under 20% of them singletons. Sequencing was performed on PBMCs, mostly from graft donor cells, taken 360 days after TCRalphabeta/CD19-depleted stem cell transplant. The source is a male patient aged 2 to 9 who had a stem cell transplant for acute lymphoblastic leukemia, so the T cells may come from the graft donor.

This clonotype was counted a few times. The chain links TRBV14 to TRBJ2-7; TRBD1 matches at 7 bases. Per the germline V gene, CDR1 is SGHDN and CDR2 is FVKESK. The CDR3 has 13 amino acids. Unmatched junction bases numbered 4, after V lost 6 bases and J lost 2 bases. CDR3 nucleotides: TGTGCCAGCAGTCGGGACAGAGCCTACGAGCAGTACTTC. Translation gives CASSRDRAYEQYF.

This clonotype turned up a few times. This CDR3 is CASSDRDTLDTQYF. The CDR3 coding sequence is TGTGCCAGCAGCGACCGGGACACGCTAGATACGCAGTATTTT. The rearrangement links TRBV7-2 to TRBJ2-3; possible D gene TRBD1, 6 bases. Per germline, CDR1 SGHTA and CDR2 FQGNSA. The CDR3 is made up of 14 amino acids. V lost 5 bases to trimming and J lost 5 bases, with 14 bases between them.

The rearrangement links TRBV7-3 to TRBJ2-3, with a possible D match to TRBD1 (6 bases). Germline V gene sequence: CDR1 SGHTA, CDR2 FQGTGA. Between the trimmed V and J ends, which lost 4 bases and 3 bases, there was a span of 11 bases. The CDR3 extends over 14 amino acids. The CDR3 protein is CASSWTVPTDTQYF. The DNA for the CDR3 is TGTGCCAGCAGCTGGACAGTTCCGACAGATACGCAGTATTTT.

In DNA form, the CDR3 reads TGTGCCAGCAGTTCCCCGGGTGGGGCCTACGAGCAGTACTTC. Residues: CASSSPGGAYEQYF. The genes are TRBV6-2 or TRBV6-3 and TRBJ2-7; no firm D call. CDR3 length equals 14 residues. Trimming removed 4 bases from V and 2 bases from J, with 12 bases in between. Germline V lookup: CDR1 MNHEY, CDR2 SVGEGT.

This clonotype was observed a few times. The genes are TRBV7-2 and TRBJ2-1, with TRBD1 identical over 9 bases. Germline CDR1 SGHTA, CDR2 FQGNSA. This CDR3 has 16 amino acids. The ends lost 3 bases at V and 4 bases at J; junction bases unmatched: 7. CDR3 sequence (DNA): TGTGCCAGCAGCTTTTATACGGGACAGGGTTACAATGAGCAGTTCTTC. Encoded protein: CASSFYTGQGYNEQFF.

This clonotype has a handful of counts. The chain recombines TRBV7-2 with TRBJ1-2; D gene unclear. Trimming cost V 3 bases and J 4 bases, with 15 bases left between them. This CDR3 spans 15 amino acids. Germline values: CDR1 SGHTA, CDR2 FQGNSA. Here the CDR3 reads CASSLAADGLYGYTF. The DNA of the CDR3 is TGTGCCAGCAGCTTGGCTGCGGACGGCCTCTATGGCTACACCTTC.

Ten or more counts support this clonotype. V and J are TRBV6-5 and TRBJ1-1, with D perhaps TRBD1 (5 bases). Germline CDR1 and CDR2: MNHEY and SVGAGI. Trimming removed 0 bases at V and 1 base at J, with 9 bases between. This CDR3 region has 15 residues. This CDR3 reads CASSYSSTGNTEAFF. The CDR3 coding sequence is TGTGCCAGCAGTTACTCCTCCACAGGGAACACTGAAGCTTTCTTT.

This chain joins TRBV9 and TRBJ2-1, with D possibly matching TRBD2 (6 bases). V was pared by 0 bases and J by 9 bases, with 10 bases between. Germline V gene data show CDR1 as SGDLS and CDR2 as YYNGEE. The CDR3 is made up of 13 amino acids. The CDR3 DNA is TGTGCCAGCAGCGTAGTCGGGGGTCGTGAGCAGTTCTTC. Encoded protein: CASSVVGGREQFF. The whole variable domain, remainder taken from reference TRBV9 and TRBJ2-1, is DSGVTQTPKHLITATGQRVTLRCSPRSGDLSVYWYQQSLDQGLQFLIQYYNGEERAKGNILERFSAQQFPDLHSELNLSSLELGDSALYFCASSVVGGREQFFGPGTRLTVL.

The V call is TRBV7-2, the J call TRBJ2-1, with 8 bases fitting TRBD1. J gave up 6 bases and V 6 bases, and 10 bases lay outside the gene matches. The CDR3 has 15 amino acids. CDR1 and CDR2 from the germline V gene are SGHTA and FQGNSA. CDR3 bases: TGTGCCAGCAGGAGAACATTTGGACAGGGCAATGAGCAGTTCTTC. It is translated as CASRRTFGQGNEQFF.

This clonotype occurred a few times. The genes are TRBV5-1 and TRBJ2-1; no definite D call. The germline V gene has CDR1 SGHRS and CDR2 YFSETQ. The CDR3 contains 11 residues. V gave up 4 bases and J gave up 5 bases, with 4 bases separating them. CDR3 sequence reads: CASSMHNEQFF. In DNA, the CDR3 is TGCGCCAGCAGCATGCACAATGAGCAGTTCTTC. The whole variable domain, remainder taken from reference TRBV5-1 and TRBJ2-1, is KAGVTQTPRYLIKTRGQQVTLSCSPISGHRSVSWYQQTPGQGLQFLFEYFSETQRNKGNFPGRFSGRQFSNSRSEMNVSTLELGDSALYLCASSMHNEQFFGPGTRLTVL.

This clonotype was seen a few times. The chain is built from TRBV25-1 and TRBJ2-5; no clear D. Looked up from germline, CDR1 is MGHDK and CDR2 is SYGVNS. The CDR3 is 13 residues long. Trimming cost V 6 bases and J 0 bases, with 8 bases left between them. This CDR3 reads CASSDGYQETQYF. The CDR3 DNA reads TGTGCCAGCAGCGACGGATACCAAGAGACCCAGTACTTC.

The sample holds a few counts of this clonotype. The chain employs TRBV20-1 and TRBJ2-2; D possibly uses TRBD1 or TRBD2 (5 bases each). In germline, CDR1 is DFQATT, CDR2 SNEGSKA (reference sequence). The CDR3 length is 14 residues. The V end lost 5 bases, the J end lost 4 bases, and 14 bases lay between the germline ends. DNA for the CDR3: TGCAGTGCTGTTAGGGGAGTAGGCACCGGGGAGCTGTTTTTT. Protein: CSAVRGVGTGELFF.

This clonotype has more than one count but fewer than ten. The V call is TRBV11-2, the J call TRBJ1-5, with a weak D call TRBD1 (5 bases). The CDR3 contains 14 residues. Looked up from germline, CDR1 is SGHAT and CDR2 is FQNNGV. V dropped 5 bases and J dropped 0 bases, with 8 bases sitting between them. The CDR3 sequence is CASSSRDSNQPQHF. The CDR3 coding sequence is TGTGCCAGCAGCAGCAGGGATAGCAATCAGCCCCAGCATTTT. The entire variable domain, with the rest obtained from reference TRBV11-2 and TRBJ1-5, is as follows: EAGVAQSPRYKIIEKRQSVAFWCNPISGHATLYWYQQILGQGPKLLIQFQNNGVVDDSQLPKDRFSAERLKGVDSTLKIQPAKLEDSAVYLCASSSRDSNQPQHFGDGTRLSIL.